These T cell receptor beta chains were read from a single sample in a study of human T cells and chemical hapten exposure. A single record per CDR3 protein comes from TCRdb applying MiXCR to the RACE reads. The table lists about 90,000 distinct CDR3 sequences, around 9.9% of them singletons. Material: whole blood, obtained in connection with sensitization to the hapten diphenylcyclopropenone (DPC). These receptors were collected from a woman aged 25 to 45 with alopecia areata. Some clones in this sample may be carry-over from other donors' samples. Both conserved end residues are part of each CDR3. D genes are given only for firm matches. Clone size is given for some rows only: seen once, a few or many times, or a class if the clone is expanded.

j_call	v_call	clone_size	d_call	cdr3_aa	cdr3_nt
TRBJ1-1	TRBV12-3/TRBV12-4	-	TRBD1	CASTAGGLVANTEAFF	TGTGCCAGCACGGCAGGGGGTTTGGTGGCGAACACTGAAGCTTTCTTT
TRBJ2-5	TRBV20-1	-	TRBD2	CSATPLAGGLETQYF	TGCAGTGCTACCCCTCTAGCGGGAGGGTTGGAGACCCAGTACTTC
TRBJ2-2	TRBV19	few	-	CASNKQVARDTGELFF	TGTGCCAGTAACAAACAGGTAGCAAGAGACACCGGGGAGCTGTTTTTT
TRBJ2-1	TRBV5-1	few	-	CASSLAPVRGDNEQFF	TGCGCCAGCAGCTTGGCCCCGGTTCGGGGAGACAATGAGCAGTTCTTC
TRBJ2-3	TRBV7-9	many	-	CASTKETVSTDTQYF	TGTGCCAGCACCAAAGAGACGGTTTCCACAGATACGCAGTATTTT
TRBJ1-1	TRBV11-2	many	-	CASSSNPRGSHWAEAFF	TGTGCCAGCAGCTCAAACCCCCGGGGGTCCCATTGGGCTGAAGCTTTCTTT
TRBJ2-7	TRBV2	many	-	CASSESRTVYYEQYF	TGTGCCAGCAGTGAATCAAGGACAGTCTACTACGAGCAGTACTTC
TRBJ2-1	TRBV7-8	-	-	CASSLGLWQRRNNEQFF	TGTGCCAGCAGCTTAGGGCTTTGGCAGCGGAGAAACAATGAGCAGTTCTTC
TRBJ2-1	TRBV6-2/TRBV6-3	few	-	CASRRSSYNEQFF	TGTGCCAGCAGAAGGAGCTCCTACAATGAGCAGTTCTTC
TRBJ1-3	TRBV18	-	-	CASSPRYSDTIYF	TGTGCCAGCTCACCACGATATTCGGACACCATATATTTT
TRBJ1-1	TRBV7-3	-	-	CASSLNPGLENTEAFF	TGTGCCAGCAGCTTAAACCCGGGCCTAGAGAACACTGAAGCTTTCTTT
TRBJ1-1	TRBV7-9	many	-	CATEDGGLSYTEAFF	TGTGCCACCGAGGACGGGGGGCTGTCGTACACTGAAGCTTTCTTT
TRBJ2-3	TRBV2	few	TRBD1	CASIETGTTDTQYF	TGTGCCAGCATAGAGACAGGGACCACAGATACGCAGTATTTT
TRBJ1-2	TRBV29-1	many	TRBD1	CSVAAQDRVTPYTF	TGCAGCGTTGCAGCCCAGGACAGGGTGACGCCCTACACCTTC
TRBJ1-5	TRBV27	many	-	CASSFKGERPQHF	TGTGCCAGCAGTTTTAAAGGGGAAAGGCCCCAGCATTTT
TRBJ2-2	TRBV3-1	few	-	CASSPSTGPVGELFF	TGTGCCAGCAGCCCTTCGACAGGTCCGGTCGGGGAGCTGTTTTTT
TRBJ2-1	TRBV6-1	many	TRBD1	CASSNLPGQGNNEQFF	TGTGCCAGCAGTAATCTACCGGGACAGGGGAACAATGAGCAGTTCTTC
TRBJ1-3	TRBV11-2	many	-	CASSLDRWENTIYF	TGTGCCAGCAGCTTAGATCGATGGGAAAACACCATATATTTT
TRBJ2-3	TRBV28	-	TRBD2	CASGLAGDTDTQYF	TGTGCCAGCGGACTAGCGGGAGACACAGATACGCAGTATTTT
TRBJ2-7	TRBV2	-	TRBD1	CASRTGQGSYEQYF	TGTGCCAGCCGAACTGGACAGGGGTCCTACGAGCAGTACTTC
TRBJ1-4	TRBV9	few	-	CASSVGGRDEKLFF	TGTGCCAGCAGCGTAGGGGGTCGAGATGAAAAACTGTTTTTT
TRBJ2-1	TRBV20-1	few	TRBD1	CSARDPLGQGGNEQFF	TGCAGTGCCCGAGATCCGCTGGGACAGGGAGGTAATGAGCAGTTCTTC
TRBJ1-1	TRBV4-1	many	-	CASSQNRVDTEAFF	TGCGCCAGCAGCCAGAACAGGGTGGACACTGAAGCTTTCTTT
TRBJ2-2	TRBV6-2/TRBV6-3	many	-	CASSREITGELFF	TGTGCCAGCAGTAGAGAGATCACCGGGGAGCTGTTTTTT
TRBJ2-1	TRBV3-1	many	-	CASSQDLGTNNEQFF	TGTGCCAGCAGCCAAGATCTGGGGACGAACAATGAGCAGTTCTTC
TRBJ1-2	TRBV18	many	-	CASSPLGGLSGYTF	TGTGCCAGCTCACCACTCGGGGGGCTCTCTGGCTACACCTTC
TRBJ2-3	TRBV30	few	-	CASTAGSTDTQYF	TGTGCCTCCACGGCAGGTAGCACAGATACGCAGTATTTT
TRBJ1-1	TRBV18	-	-	CASSAPGLEAFF	TGTGCCAGCTCAGCCCCAGGCCTTGAAGCTTTCTTT
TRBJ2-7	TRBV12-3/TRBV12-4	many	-	CASSPAQSSYEQYF	TGTGCCAGCAGCCCCGCCCAAAGCTCCTACGAGCAGTACTTC
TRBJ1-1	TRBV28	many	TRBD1	CASSPRDRGTAFF	TGTGCCAGCAGTCCCCGGGACAGGGGCACAGCTTTCTTT